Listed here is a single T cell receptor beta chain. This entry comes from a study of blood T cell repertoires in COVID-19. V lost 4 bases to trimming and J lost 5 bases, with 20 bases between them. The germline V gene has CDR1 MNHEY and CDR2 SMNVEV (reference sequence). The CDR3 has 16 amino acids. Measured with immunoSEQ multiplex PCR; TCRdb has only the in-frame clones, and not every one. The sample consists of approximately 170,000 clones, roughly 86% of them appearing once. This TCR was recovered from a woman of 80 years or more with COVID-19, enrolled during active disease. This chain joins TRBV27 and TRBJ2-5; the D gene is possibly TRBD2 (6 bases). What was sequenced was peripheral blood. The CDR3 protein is CASSWGGAGRPETQYF. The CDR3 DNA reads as TGTGCCAGCAGTTGGGGCGGGGCAGGGAGGCCGGAGACCCAGTACTTC.